The entry below gives a single T cell receptor beta chain sequence along with its context. Its antigen is as yet unknown. The data stem from a study of metastatic and nonmetastatic thyroid tumors. Study context: Where malignant and benign thyroid patients were concerned, repertoires were compared across blood and tumor or nodule tissue.

None of the patients had undergone any treatment ahead of thyroid surgery. In the source study's methods: Clinicopathological groups of papillary thyroid cancer showed CDR3 differences that were used to build a distant-metastasis classifier. MiXCR re-clonotyped the PCR reads for TCRdb. In this record, the V and J calls reflect TCRdb's handling and not the investigators' own analysis. The sample contains about 38,000 clones, less than 30% of which appear only once. The germline V and J ends were trimmed by 0 bases and 4 bases, with 15 bases remaining between them. CDR1 is MGHRA, CDR2 YSYEKL, per germline. The CDR3 is 16 residues long. General study results and limits: Reports indicated that malignant thyroid tumors showed significantly higher TCR beta diversity than benign nodules did, in blood and tumor.

The V gene is TRBV4-1, the J gene TRBJ1-1, with D hard to call. The sample was blood. This TCR came from a male donor with papillary thyroid cancer or a benign thyroid nodule (not recorded which). Some clones in this sample may be carry-over from other donors' samples. As DNA, the CDR3 is TGCGCCAGCAGCCAAGATCACCGACTGGCCGGCACTGAAGCTTTCTTT. The encoded protein is CASSQDHRLAGTEAFF.